The T cell receptor (beta chain) described here comes from a study of cytomegalovirus exposure and HLA in healthy donors. Germline-derived CDR1 and CDR2 are MGHRA and YSYEKL. The J segment lost 1 base and the V segment lost 10 bases, leaving 13 bases of the junction unmatched. This CDR3 spans 16 amino acids. This PCR relied on a set of 60 Vbeta primers and 13 Jbeta primers. The data were produced by immunoSEQ multiplex PCR, yet TCRdb's version contains in-frame clones alone and is incomplete. The sample yields about 110,000 clones, approximately 71% seen once. Comment on this clone: As yet, its antigen is unknown.

Broader study findings: Available immune exposure information covered CMV serostatus only. It was 164 TCR beta chains that were listed as cytomegalovirus-associated.

V gene TRBV4-1 combines with J gene TRBJ2-3; 8 nucleotides line up with TRBD2. This TCR was sampled from a man between 40 and 49 years old in good health and CMV-seronegative. The sample comprised PBMCs. CDR3 loop: CATSEEAGGGTDTQYF. In DNA, the CDR3 is TGCGCCACCTCCGAGGAGGCGGGGGGAGGCACAGATACGCAGTATTTT.